This TCR beta chain stems from a study of blood T cell repertoires in COVID-19. Study background: T cells, B-cell-depleted T cells, or PBMCs supplied cDNA or gDNA.

In the authors' methods: Estimates of nucleated cell counts were drawn from the amplification of reference gene primers. Assay used: immunoSEQ multiplex PCR; TCRdb lists only in-frame clones, some missing. That table furnishes V, J and clone size, whereas the DNA furnished D and trimming. The sample lists hundreds of thousands of clones; approximately 80% were seen once. Sequenced input: peripheral blood. The receptor was derived from a man at least 80 years old with acute or convalescent COVID-19.

The CDR3: CASRPLGSSYEQYF. The CDR3 nucleotides read TGTGCCAGCAGGCCTTTAGGGAGCTCCTACGAGCAGTACTTC. The V call is TRBV27, the J call TRBJ2-7, with a weak D call TRBD2 (5 bases). The V and J ends lost 6 bases and 0 bases respectively, with 12 bases between them. The CDR3 extends over 14 amino acids. Germline CDR1 and CDR2: MNHEY and SMNVEV (reference sequence).